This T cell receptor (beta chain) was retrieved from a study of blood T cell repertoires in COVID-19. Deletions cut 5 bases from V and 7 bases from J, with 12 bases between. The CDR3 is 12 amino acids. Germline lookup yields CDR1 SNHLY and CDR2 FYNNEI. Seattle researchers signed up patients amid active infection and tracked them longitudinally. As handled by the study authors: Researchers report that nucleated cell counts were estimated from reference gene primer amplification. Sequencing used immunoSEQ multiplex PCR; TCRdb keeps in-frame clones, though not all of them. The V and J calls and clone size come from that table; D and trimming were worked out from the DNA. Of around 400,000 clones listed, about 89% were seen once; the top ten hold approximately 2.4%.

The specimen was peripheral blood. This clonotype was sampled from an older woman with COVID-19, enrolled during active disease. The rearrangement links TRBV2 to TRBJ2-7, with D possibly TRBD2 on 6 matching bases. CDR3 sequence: CASSSGESEQYF. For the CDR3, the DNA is TGTGCCAGCAGTTCGGGAGAGAGTGAGCAGTACTTC.